Each of the 12 T cell receptor beta chains below was sequenced from the same sample in a study of neurological immune-mediated disorders. In TCRdb, the 5' RACE reads were re-called with MiXCR into one record per CDR3 protein. The table shows 80,000 to 95,000 distinct CDR3 sequences, with approximately 3.5% occurring only once. What was sequenced was PBMCs. The receptors here all came from a woman in her fifties or sixties with multiple sclerosis.

A note on this clonotype: A read error may account for a junction end that differs from germline. V gene TRBV3-1 combines with J gene TRBJ1-5; tentative D call: TRBD1 (6 bases). The CDR3 has 15 residues. Looked up from germline, CDR1 is LGHDT and CDR2 is YNNKEL (reference sequence). The CDR3 DNA reads TGTGCCAGCAGCCATACCCTAGGGGGACGCAAGACCCAGAATTTT. This sequence encodes CASSHTLGGRKTQNF.

This clonotype was recorded at least ten times. The chain carries TRBV7-2 and TRBJ2-7; a possible D gene is TRBD2 (6 bases). The germline V gene has CDR1 SGHTA and CDR2 FQGNSA. Deletions cut 5 bases from V and 7 bases from J, with 15 bases between. The CDR3 covers 13 residues. The CDR3 DNA reads as TGTGCCAGCAGCCTAAGGAGGGCGGGGGAGCAGTACTTC. It codes for CASSLRRAGEQYF. Filled out from reference TRBV7-2 and TRBJ2-7, the complete variable domain reads GAGVSQSPSNKVTEKGKDVELRCDPISGHTALYWYRQSLGQGLEFLIYFQGNSAPDKSGLPSDRFSAERTGGSVSTLTIQRTQQEDSAVYLCASSLRRAGEQYFGPGTRLTVT.

At least ten counts were recorded for this clonotype. This chain joins TRBV7-2 and TRBJ1-2; a possible D gene is TRBD1 (5 bases). The CDR3 has 14 amino acids. Germline assignment: CDR1 SGHTA and CDR2 FQGNSA. V was clipped by 5 bases and J by 4 bases, with 14 bases between them. The CDR3 loop reads CASSPQGDGYGYTF. The CDR3 bases are TGTGCCAGCAGCCCTCAGGGAGACGGCTATGGCTACACCTTC.

This clonotype was counted ten times or more. V is TRBV5-1 and J is TRBJ2-1; D possibly uses TRBD1 or TRBD2 (5 bases each). This CDR3 comprises 14 residues. V was trimmed by 3 bases and J by 5 bases, leaving 12 bases between them. Germline CDR1 SGHRS, CDR2 YFSETQ. CDR3 in DNA: TGCGCCAGCAGCTCTGGGACGGTTAACAATGAGCAGTTCTTC. This encodes CASSSGTVNNEQFF.

This clonotype was seen many times. The V gene is TRBV7-2, the J gene TRBJ1-2, with a weak D call TRBD1 (5 bases). V lost 8 bases, J lost 8 bases, and 18 bases lay in between. This CDR3 spans 13 amino acids. Germline V gene data show CDR1 as SGHTA and CDR2 as FQGNSA. The CDR3 bases are TGTGCCAGCGGGGGAAACGTTGGTGAGGGCTACACCTTC. It translates to CASGGNVGEGYTF.

This clonotype showed up many times. V is TRBV4-3 and J is TRBJ1-2, with D perhaps matching TRBD1 (6 bases). Germline-derived CDR1 and CDR2 are LGHNA and YSLEER. The CDR3 spans 15 residues. Between the trimmed V and J ends, which lost 0 bases and 7 bases, there was a span of 15 bases. CDR3 bases: TGCGCCAGCAGCCAAGATTTCTCAGGGGCAGCTGGCTACACCTTC. This encodes CASSQDFSGAAGYTF.

This clonotype was recorded at least ten times. The J gene is TRBJ2-7, the V gene TRBV4-1; D may correspond to TRBD1 or TRBD2 (5 bases each). The germline V gene has CDR1 MGHRA and CDR2 YSYEKL. The V end lost 0 bases, the J end lost 6 bases, and 15 bases lay between the germline ends. The CDR3 has 15 residues. CDR3 nucleotides: TGCGCCAGCAGCCAAGAAACCGAGGGAAGGGGCGAGCAGTACTTC. Translated: CASSQETEGRGEQYF.

This clonotype was seen ten or more times. The chain uses TRBV29-1 and TRBJ1-2, with D possibly being TRBD1 (5 bases). Trimming took off 7 bases at V and 7 bases at J, with 16 bases between the two ends. This CDR3 is built from 12 residues. Germline CDR1 reads SQVTM; CDR2 reads ANQGSEA. The CDR3 loop reads CSAHPPGVGYTF. The CDR3 DNA reads TGCAGCGCTCACCCCCCGGGGGTTGGCTACACCTTC.

In its sample, this clonotype was seen many times. The chain uses TRBV7-6 and TRBJ1-2, with D maybe TRBD1 (5 bases). This CDR3 is 16 amino acids long. Germline-derived CDR1 and CDR2 are SGHVS and FNYEAQ. V lost 1 base to trimming and J lost 3 bases, with 15 bases between them. The CDR3 DNA reads as TGTGCCAGCAGCTTAGAAGGGGATCAACCCTACTATGGCTACACCTTC. This encodes CASSLEGDQPYYGYTF.

This clonotype has a count of ten or more. The rearrangement links TRBV4-3 to TRBJ2-1; 11 nucleotides align to TRBD2. Trimming removed 0 bases from V and 9 bases from J; junction bases left unmatched: 7. The length of the CDR3 is 16 residues. Per the germline V gene, CDR1 is LGHNA and CDR2 is YSLEER. Here the CDR3 reads CASSQEASGGRSEQFF. Written as DNA, the CDR3 is TGCGCCAGCAGCCAAGAGGCTAGCGGGGGGCGTAGTGAGCAGTTCTTC.

In its sample, this clonotype was seen many times. The chain has TRBV10-3 and TRBJ1-1; D not certain. Trimming removed 4 bases from V and 4 bases from J, with 10 bases in between. The CDR3 is 13 residues long. Germline V CDR1 and CDR2: ENHRY, SYGVKD. CDR3 DNA: TGTGCCATCAGTGTTCGAGGGAGCACTGAAGCTTTCTTT. Translating gives CAISVRGSTEAFF.

This clonotype came up many times. The J gene is TRBJ2-7, the V gene TRBV20-1; 11 bases map to TRBD2. V lost 4 bases, J lost 3 bases, and 5 bases stayed unmatched. The CDR3 has 14 residues. The V gene's germline CDR1 is DFQATT and CDR2 SNEGSKA (reference sequence). CDR3 protein: CSAIRLAGFYEQYF. CDR3 nucleotide sequence: TGCAGTGCTATAAGACTAGCGGGGTTCTACGAGCAGTACTTC.